These T cell receptor beta chains were read from a single sample in a study of CD8+ T cells in alopecia areata. Produced via immunoSEQ multiplex PCR; TCRdb's table is partial and in-frame only. The sample holds about 97,000 clones, roughly two fifths seen once. The specimen was CD4+ T cells sorted from blood. The receptors come from a human donor with alopecia areata. Each CDR3 is given with its conserved first and last residue. Each record gives: V gene, J gene, clone size, CDR3 protein. Some rows mark clone size as missing; the rest say once, few, many or name a class of expanded clone.

v_gene: TRBV2
j_gene: TRBJ2-7
abundance: once
CDR3aa: CASAWEQGAAYEQYF

v_gene: TRBV9
j_gene: TRBJ2-1
abundance: -
CDR3aa: CASSPRGLAGDEQFF

v_gene: TRBV29-1
j_gene: TRBJ2-2
abundance: -
CDR3aa: CSVEDMKGTGELFF

v_gene: TRBV27
j_gene: TRBJ2-7
abundance: -
CDR3aa: CASRRGGTGRSYEQYF

v_gene: TRBV5-4
j_gene: TRBJ1-5
abundance: -
CDR3aa: CASSPLRAQPQHF

v_gene: TRBV29-1
j_gene: TRBJ2-5
abundance: few
CDR3aa: CSVDIYETQYF

v_gene: TRBV4-1
j_gene: TRBJ2-3
abundance: -
CDR3aa: CASSHEFRDRVFLAADTQYF

v_gene: TRBV9
j_gene: TRBJ2-5
abundance: -
CDR3aa: CASSVGFWESGTQYF

v_gene: TRBV28
j_gene: TRBJ1-5
abundance: -
CDR3aa: CAIYPGGEGQPQHF

v_gene: TRBV4-3
j_gene: TRBJ2-2
abundance: few
CDR3aa: CASSQVRGSYTGELFF

v_gene: TRBV23-1
j_gene: TRBJ1-4
abundance: -
CDR3aa: CASSQSRRDRNNEKLFF

v_gene: TRBV5-1
j_gene: TRBJ2-1
abundance: -
CDR3aa: CASSSYLGTSGMNEQFF

v_gene: TRBV6-4
j_gene: TRBJ1-4
abundance: few
CDR3aa: CASSTGDNEKLFF

v_gene: TRBV9
j_gene: TRBJ2-3
abundance: -
CDR3aa: CASSADRTPTDTQYF

v_gene: TRBV6-5
j_gene: TRBJ1-5
abundance: -
CDR3aa: CASSTRTGWNQPQHF

v_gene: TRBV2
j_gene: TRBJ1-1
abundance: -
CDR3aa: CASSELAGNTEAFF

v_gene: TRBV5-4
j_gene: TRBJ1-6
abundance: once
CDR3aa: CASSLDRSPLHF

v_gene: TRBV15
j_gene: TRBJ2-3
abundance: few
CDR3aa: CATREQGASDTQYF

v_gene: TRBV6-5
j_gene: TRBJ1-4
abundance: -
CDR3aa: CASSSPRGRGEKLFF

v_gene: TRBV30
j_gene: TRBJ2-2
abundance: few
CDR3aa: CAWSIGSNTGELFF

v_gene: TRBV18
j_gene: TRBJ1-5
abundance: -
CDR3aa: CASSPQAGVRQPQHF

v_gene: TRBV6-5
j_gene: TRBJ2-5
abundance: -
CDR3aa: CASSKRTGGKETQYF

v_gene: TRBV30
j_gene: TRBJ2-7
abundance: -
CDR3aa: CAWSGGQSYEQYF

v_gene: TRBV30
j_gene: TRBJ1-2
abundance: -
CDR3aa: CAWSVLLQGDGYTF

v_gene: TRBV5-1
j_gene: TRBJ2-7
abundance: few
CDR3aa: CASSPGLAGEAYEQYF

v_gene: TRBV28
j_gene: TRBJ1-5
abundance: few
CDR3aa: CASTVAGGVFGGNQPQHF

v_gene: TRBV27
j_gene: TRBJ2-7
abundance: -
CDR3aa: CASRRQGETYEQYF

v_gene: TRBV5-1
j_gene: TRBJ1-2
abundance: -
CDR3aa: CASSLAAQGDYTF

v_gene: TRBV10-3
j_gene: TRBJ2-3
abundance: many
CDR3aa: CASSAGGTDTQYF

v_gene: TRBV15
j_gene: TRBJ1-2
abundance: -
CDR3aa: CATRSGTGLGYTF

v_gene: TRBV7-3
j_gene: TRBJ2-2
abundance: few
CDR3aa: CASSPQRGSVELFF

v_gene: TRBV4-2
j_gene: TRBJ1-1
abundance: -
CDR3aa: CASSQSQRRVSDTEAFF

v_gene: TRBV28
j_gene: TRBJ2-6
abundance: -
CDR3aa: CASSPAGGGSGANVLTF

v_gene: TRBV29-1
j_gene: TRBJ1-6
abundance: -
CDR3aa: CSVRTARSLSSYNSPLHF

v_gene: TRBV9
j_gene: TRBJ2-3
abundance: -
CDR3aa: CASSPQFGFSDTQYF

v_gene: TRBV5-1
j_gene: TRBJ1-5
abundance: few
CDR3aa: CASSLGQNQPQHF

v_gene: TRBV7-9
j_gene: TRBJ2-5
abundance: few
CDR3aa: CASSHGDRVQETQYF

v_gene: TRBV10-3
j_gene: TRBJ1-1
abundance: -
CDR3aa: CAIQKNTEAFF

v_gene: TRBV7-9
j_gene: TRBJ2-1
abundance: few
CDR3aa: CASSLAYTGYNEQFF

v_gene: TRBV7-2
j_gene: TRBJ2-7
abundance: -
CDR3aa: CASSLRSTEAYEQYF

v_gene: TRBV7-9
j_gene: TRBJ2-4
abundance: many
CDR3aa: CASSHTSAYSTKNIQYF

v_gene: TRBV5-1
j_gene: TRBJ2-1
abundance: few
CDR3aa: CASSLAFIAGGVNEQFF

v_gene: TRBV7-9
j_gene: TRBJ2-7
abundance: few
CDR3aa: CASSPWTGRVYEQYF

v_gene: TRBV4-3
j_gene: TRBJ2-1
abundance: -
CDR3aa: CASSQNYRDSEQFF

v_gene: TRBV30
j_gene: TRBJ1-2
abundance: -
CDR3aa: CAWSVSAVYGYTF

v_gene: TRBV28
j_gene: TRBJ2-2
abundance: few
CDR3aa: CASSSTGYSTGELFF

v_gene: TRBV29-1
j_gene: TRBJ1-1
abundance: few
CDR3aa: CSVDSTGFTEAFF

v_gene: TRBV18
j_gene: TRBJ2-5
abundance: -
CDR3aa: CASSPQGTQETQYF

v_gene: TRBV2
j_gene: TRBJ2-3
abundance: -
CDR3aa: CASSLHSTDTQYF

v_gene: TRBV6-5
j_gene: TRBJ2-7
abundance: -
CDR3aa: CASRLRFVGSYEQYF

v_gene: TRBV29-1
j_gene: TRBJ1-2
abundance: -
CDR3aa: CSVGETVGYTF

v_gene: TRBV27
j_gene: TRBJ1-2
abundance: -
CDR3aa: CASSFQQTGSAGYTF